This entry describes one T cell receptor (beta chain). No antigen is known for it. The record has no base qualities; no much larger clone is one base away. CDR3 length: 12 amino acids, cysteine to phenylalanine. The CDR3 DNA has 36 bases and is translated from base 1. Per the germline V gene (reference sequence), LNHDA is the CDR1 and SQIVND is the CDR2. V sheds 6 bases and J sheds 4 bases, leaving 10 bases between their ends. To sequence the TCRbeta CDR3 region, genomic DNA was isolated from the sorted cells. The immunoSEQ Assay was used for sequencing of TCRbeta CDR3 regions. TCRdb took over this immuneACCESS table, retaining in-frame rearrangements with V and J assigned. Such tables are incomplete; in checked studies, under half of the missing clones stem from an unresolved V gene, and the remainder is unexplained. The sample yields 57,000 or so clones; less than 90% were counted once. The biggest ten clones account for roughly 3.4% of the sample.

These data are taken from a study of OX40 agonist ivuxolimab in advanced cancers. Background for the entire study: Ivuxolimab was an agonistic, fully human IgG2 monoclonal antibody directed against OX40 (CD134), a costimulatory receptor. Intravenous ivuxolimab was administered to patients every 2 weeks at six dose levels: 0.01, 0.1, 0.3, 1.5, 3 and 10 mg/kg. In the dose-escalation cohort, nearly 85% of patients were male, and the mean age was roughly 60 years with a range of roughly 23 to 79. Among the roughly 50 dose-escalation patients, around 19 had hepatocellular carcinoma, 15 melanoma, 9 renal cell carcinoma and 9 head and neck cancer. Partial responses occurred in three dose-escalation patients: two with cutaneous melanoma and one with hepatocellular carcinoma. Prior anti-PD-1, anti-PD-L1 or anti-CTLA-4 therapy was permitted, and about 40% of dose-escalation patients had received checkpoint inhibitors. The paper describes the monotherapy dose-escalation part (N of about 47 patients) of the phase I trial of ivuxolimab. Peripheral TCRbeta sequencing was intended to test whether TCR sequence diversity was altered and clonal T-cell expansion was caused by ivuxolimab. Broad study findings and their caveats: In the 0.1-3.0 mg/kg groups, partial responders were among the patients with the lowest normalized peripheral clonal expansion, particularly in CD8+ T cells. Low levels of normalized T-cell clonal expansion were also seen in some nonresponding patients. At doses of 0.1 to 3.0 mg/kg, clonal expansion of both CD4+ and CD8+ T cells in blood was seen between baseline and week 6. On average, CD8+ T cells showed more expanded clones than CD4+ T cells after ivuxolimab. Antigen specificity was not determined for the clonally expanded peripheral T cells.

The trial excluded patients who had a history of autoimmune disease or were on systemic immunosuppression. Peripheral blood for TCR sequencing was collected from all dose cohorts at baseline, on cycle 4 day 1, and on cycle 7 day 1. The samples were drawn from a first-in-human, open-label, multicenter phase I dose-escalation trial of ivuxolimab. Adults with locally advanced or metastatic head and neck squamous cell, hepatocellular, melanoma or renal cell carcinoma were enrolled in the trial. Before TCR sequencing, CD4+ T cells and CD8+ T cells from peripheral blood were sorted into separate populations.

Sample: CD4+ or CD8+ T cells sorted from blood, taken in a trial of the OX40 agonist ivuxolimab. The rearrangement joined TRBV19 to TRBJ2-7, and perhaps TRBD2 as D gene, on 6 matching bases. The clonotype originates from an adult with an advanced solid tumor such as melanoma, head and neck, liver or kidney cancer. Read as DNA, the sequence is TGTGCCAGTAGCGGGACTGAGTACGAGCAGTACTTC. It specifies CASSGTEYEQYF.